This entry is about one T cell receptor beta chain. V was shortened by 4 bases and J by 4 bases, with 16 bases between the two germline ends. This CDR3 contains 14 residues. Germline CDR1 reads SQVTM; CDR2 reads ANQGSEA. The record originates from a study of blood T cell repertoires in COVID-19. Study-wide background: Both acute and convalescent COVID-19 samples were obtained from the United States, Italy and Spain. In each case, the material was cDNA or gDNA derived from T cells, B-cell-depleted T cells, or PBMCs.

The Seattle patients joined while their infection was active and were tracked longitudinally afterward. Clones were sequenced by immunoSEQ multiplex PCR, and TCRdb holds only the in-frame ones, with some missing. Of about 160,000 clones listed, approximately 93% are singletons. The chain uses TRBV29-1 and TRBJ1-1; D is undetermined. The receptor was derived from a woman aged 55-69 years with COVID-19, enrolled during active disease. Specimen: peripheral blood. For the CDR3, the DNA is TGCAGCGTTGTGACCCGGCGGCAGAGCACTGAAGCTTTCTTT. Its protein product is CSVVTRRQSTEAFF.